This entry lists 25 T cell receptor beta chains sequenced from one sample in a study of early T cells in non-severe SARS-CoV-2 infection. MiXCR, run by TCRdb on the 5' RACE reads, gives a single entry per CDR3 protein. In the table there are around 50,000 distinct CDR3 sequences, around 12% of which are singletons. The sequencing sample was made of whole blood. The receptors were gathered from an adult who was a healthcare worker with PCR-confirmed SARS-CoV-2 infection or an uninfected control (not recorded which).

The chain has TRBV6-5 and TRBJ2-1; no reliable D call. This CDR3 has 15 residues. The germline CDR1 and CDR2 sequences are MNHEY and SVGAGI. V was clipped by 8 bases and J by 0 bases, with 14 bases between them. The CDR3 reads CASYDPRSSYNEQFF. CDR3 in DNA: TGTGCCAGCTATGACCCCCGAAGCTCCTACAATGAGCAGTTCTTC.

This clonotype was counted many times. This sequence joins TRBV29-1 and TRBJ2-7, with TRBD1 identical over 8 bases. The CDR3 extends over 11 amino acids. The V and J ends lost 6 bases and 6 bases, in that order; junction bases with no gene match: 4. The germline CDR1 and CDR2 sequences are SQVTM and ANQGSEA. CDR3 amino acids: CSVSGTGEQYF. CDR3 nucleotides: TGCAGCGTATCCGGGACAGGCGAGCAGTACTTC.

This rearrangement joins TRBV10-3 to TRBJ1-2; 7 bases match TRBD1. The CDR3 has 13 residues. Germline V CDR1 and CDR2: ENHRY, SYGVKD. The V and J ends lost 11 bases and 2 bases, in that order; junction bases with no gene match: 8. CDR3 in amino acids: CAAGTQGNYGYTF. In nucleotides, the CDR3 is TGTGCCGCCGGGACACAGGGGAACTATGGCTACACCTTC.

This clonotype was observed at least ten times. The genes are TRBV5-1 and TRBJ2-5; 9 bases align to TRBD1. The CDR3 totals 16 residues. The germline CDR1 and CDR2 sequences are SGHRS and YFSETQ. With V trimmed by 2 bases and J by 2 bases, 7 bases remained unmatched. This CDR3 is CASSFARTGVQETQYF. In nucleotides, the CDR3 is TGCGCCAGCAGCTTCGCGCGGACAGGGGTACAAGAGACCCAGTACTTC.

There are many counts of this clonotype. The chain employs TRBV3-1 and TRBJ2-5, with a weak D call TRBD2 (6 bases). Germline loops: CDR1 LGHDT, CDR2 YNNKEL (reference sequence). CDR3 length: 14 residues. Trimming left V 4 bases short and J 2 bases short, with 11 bases between. The CDR3 is CASSLRRAQETQYF. The CDR3, as DNA: TGTGCCAGCAGCCTCCGGAGGGCTCAAGAGACCCAGTACTTC.

The V call is TRBV18, the J call TRBJ2-1; D gene unclear. Germline-derived CDR1 and CDR2 are KGHSH and LQKENI. The ends were cut back, 3 bases at V and 4 bases at J, with 10 bases in the middle. The CDR3 runs to 14 residues. The CDR3: CASSPVQPYNEQFF. The CDR3 region has the DNA TGTGCCAGCTCACCCGTACAGCCTTACAATGAGCAGTTCTTC. The full variable domain, rest sourced from reference TRBV18 and TRBJ2-1, is NAGVMQNPRHLVRRRGQEARLRCSPMKGHSHVYWYRQLPEEGLKFMVYLQKENIIDESGMPKERFSAEFPKEGPSILRIQQVVRGDSAAYFCASSPVQPYNEQFFGPGTRLTVL.

The V gene is TRBV12-3 or TRBV12-4, the J gene TRBJ2-7; D remains ambiguous. The ends were cut back, 1 base at V and 6 bases at J, with 19 bases in the middle. The CDR3 runs to 16 residues. The CDR3, as DNA: TGTGCCAGCAGTTTAGGGACCCCGCCACGAAGGACCGAGCAGTACTTC. This sequence encodes CASSLGTPPRRTEQYF.

V and J are TRBV5-1 and TRBJ1-1; D is undetermined. The V end lost 0 bases, the J end lost 3 bases, and 21 bases lay between the germline ends. The germline gives CDR1 SGHRS, CDR2 YFSETQ. This CDR3 spans 18 amino acids. Here the CDR3 DNA reads TGCGCCAGCAGCTTGGGGACGTGGGGTGCCCGTGGGGACACTGAAGCTTTCTTT. As protein: CASSLGTWGARGDTEAFF.

There are many counts of this clonotype. V gene TRBV21-1 combines with J gene TRBJ2-7; the table's D call of TRBD1 was not tested on the DNA. TRBV21-1 represents a pseudogene. The CDR3 totals 17 residues. CDR3 DNA sequence: TGTGCCAGCAGCAAAAAGGACAGGGGGCTACCCTACCACGAGCAGTACTTC. This encodes CASSKKDRGLPYHEQYF.

The genes are TRBV28 and TRBJ2-1; TRBD2 is a possible D gene (6 bases). This CDR3 contains 15 residues. CDR1 is MDHEN, CDR2 SYDVKM, per germline. Trimming took off 4 bases at V and 0 bases at J, with 10 bases between the two ends. CDR3 in DNA: TGTGCCAGCAGTTCGGGACTCTTCTCCTACAATGAGCAGTTCTTC. This sequence encodes CASSSGLFSYNEQFF.

This chain uses TRBV15 with TRBJ2-5; maybe TRBD2 (7 bases). The CDR3 is 13 amino acids. Germline V gene data show CDR1 as LNHNV and CDR2 as YYDKDF (reference sequence). V was pared by 3 bases and J by 5 bases, with 10 bases between. For the CDR3, the DNA is TGTGCCACCAGCAGGGGAGGGGGGGAGACCCAGTACTTC. This translates into CATSRGGGETQYF.

The chain carries TRBV20-1 and TRBJ1-5; unclear D gene. The CDR3 is 17 amino acids. Trimming left V 0 bases short and J 0 bases short, with 15 bases between. Looked up from germline, CDR1 is DFQATT and CDR2 is SNEGSKA (reference sequence). CDR3 residues: CSARDYRDGYSNQPQHF. Written as DNA, the CDR3 is TGCAGTGCTAGAGATTACAGAGACGGGTATAGCAATCAGCCCCAGCATTTT.

This clonotype was seen ten or more times. The CDR3, as DNA: TGTGCCAGCAGTTACTCGTTCGGGATTAACACTGAAGCTTTCTTT. Its protein is CASSYSFGINTEAFF. The chain recombines TRBV6-5 with TRBJ1-1; D call uncertain. V was pared by 0 bases and J by 2 bases, with 10 bases between. Germline CDR1 and CDR2: MNHEY and SVGAGI. The CDR3 consists of 15 residues.

Ten or more counts support this clonotype. The J gene is TRBJ2-5, the V gene TRBV11-2, with D possibly TRBD1 on 5 matching bases. Germline CDR1 is SGHAT and CDR2 is FQNNGV. Trimming removed 4 bases from V and 1 base from J, with 10 bases in between. The CDR3 consists of 14 residues. The CDR3 region has the DNA TGTGCCAGCAGCTCCTTGGGGCTCCAAGAGACCCAGTACTTC. Translation gives CASSSLGLQETQYF.

J is TRBJ1-1 and V is TRBV7-6; D not certain. Trimming left V 3 bases short and J 0 bases short, with 8 bases between. The CDR3 length is 14 residues. CDR1 is SGHVS, CDR2 FNYEAQ, per germline. CDR3 sequence: CASSFVPMNTEAFF. The CDR3, as DNA: TGTGCCAGCAGCTTCGTGCCTATGAACACTGAAGCTTTCTTT.

The V call is TRBV12-3 or TRBV12-4, the J call TRBJ2-5; D possibly corresponds to TRBD2 (5 bases). The CDR3 has 14 residues. Trimming removed 10 bases at V and 3 bases at J, with 18 bases between. CDR3 region: CATTSRGDEETQYF. The CDR3 coding sequence is TGTGCCACCACTAGTCGGGGAGACGAAGAGACCCAGTACTTC.

This clonotype was seen only a few times. This chain uses TRBV7-2 with TRBJ2-5, with TRBD2 identical over 8 bases. V shed 6 bases, J shed 4 bases, and the junction held 7 bases outside the gene matches. Per the germline V gene, CDR1 is SGHTA and CDR2 is FQGNSA. This CDR3 comprises 14 residues. In DNA, the CDR3 is TGTGCCAGCAGGACGGGAGGGCTTGGAGAGACCCAGTACTTC. It codes for CASRTGGLGETQYF.

This clonotype was counted many times. The V call is TRBV5-6, the J call TRBJ2-3, with 7 bases identical to TRBD1. Germline loops: CDR1 SGHDT, CDR2 YYEEEE. The CDR3 has 16 residues. V shed 4 bases and J 2 bases; nucleotides not matched to a gene: 10. CDR3 DNA sequence: TGTGCCAGCAGCCTGTACAGGGGCCCGACCACAGATACGCAGTATTTT. This codes for CASSLYRGPTTDTQYF.

This clonotype was counted ten times or more. In nucleotides, the CDR3 is TGTGCCAGCAGCTCTAATCGACAGGGCGGCGAGCAGTACTTC. This gives the protein CASSSNRQGGEQYF. V gene TRBV7-6 combines with J gene TRBJ2-7; TRBD1 agrees at 7 bases. The CDR3 spans 14 residues. The J segment lost 6 bases and the V segment lost 4 bases, leaving 9 bases of the junction unmatched. The germline CDR1 and CDR2 sequences are SGHVS and FNYEAQ.

This clonotype showed up just a few times. This CDR3 is CAWSRVAGGSKETQYF. The CDR3 nucleotides are TGTGCCTGGAGTCGGGTAGCGGGGGGAAGCAAAGAGACCCAGTACTTC. The V gene is TRBV30, the J gene TRBJ2-5; 10 bases fit TRBD2. Germline V gene data show CDR1 as GTSNPN and CDR2 as SVGIG (reference sequence). The CDR3 loop spans 16 amino acids. Unmatched junction bases numbered 9, after V lost 2 bases and J lost 3 bases.

The gene calls are TRBV20-1 and TRBJ2-3; 7 nucleotides align to TRBD1. CDR3 size: 14 residues. CDR1 DFQATT and CDR2 SNEGSKA come from the germline V gene (reference sequence). V lost 4 bases and J lost 7; bases outside the gene matches: 11. CDR3 sequence (DNA): TGCAGTGCTACGGAGACAGGGCCCTACCATACGCAGTATTTT. It encodes CSATETGPYHTQYF.

The sample holds many counts of this clonotype. This chain uses TRBV25-1 with TRBJ1-2; 8 positions agree with TRBD1. The CDR3 has 14 residues. J was trimmed by 8 bases and V by 4 bases; bases with no gene match: 9. The germline CDR1 and CDR2 sequences are MGHDK and SYGVNS. In DNA, the CDR3 is TGTGCCAGCAGTGTCGGGCAGGGGGCGCGAGGCTACACCTTC. The encoded protein is CASSVGQGARGYTF.

This clonotype was detected many times. The chain couples TRBV19 to TRBJ1-4; possible D gene TRBD1, 5 bases. The germline CDR1 and CDR2 sequences are LNHDA and SQIVND (reference sequence). V gave up 4 bases and J gave up 5 bases, with 14 bases separating them. CDR3 length equals 15 residues. The DNA of the CDR3 is TGTGCCAGTAGTACCCTAGACAGCCTAAATGAAAAACTGTTTTTT. It is translated as CASSTLDSLNEKLFF.

This clonotype was recorded many times. The genes are TRBV11-2 and TRBJ2-1, with a weak D call TRBD2 (6 bases). CDR3 length: 17 residues. Germline V gene data show CDR1 as SGHAT and CDR2 as FQNNGV. With 0 bases removed from V and 2 bases from J, the gap between germline ends came to 14 bases. The CDR3 here is CASSLDQAGLPYNEQFF. For the CDR3, the DNA is TGTGCCAGCAGCTTAGATCAAGCGGGCCTCCCCTACAATGAGCAGTTCTTC.

In its sample, this clonotype was seen many times. The chain carries TRBV10-2 and TRBJ2-3; the match to TRBD2 covers 9 bases. Germline V gene sequence: CDR1 WSHSY, CDR2 SAAADI. The trim removed 0 bases at V and 1 base at J, leaving 8 bases unmatched. This CDR3 has 18 amino acids. CDR3 sequence: CASSESQTSGLRTDTQYF. The DNA for the CDR3 is TGCGCCAGCAGTGAGTCTCAAACTAGCGGGTTACGCACAGATACGCAGTATTTT.